This T cell receptor (beta chain) was captured by sequencing in a study of blood T cell repertoires in COVID-19 (TCRdb year 2020). About the investigation overall: Samples covering the acute and convalescent phases of COVID-19 were provided by collaborators in the United States, Italy and Spain. A freely available public database, intended as a resource for researchers studying the immune response to SARS-CoV-2, is where the repertoires were released. Where available, HLA class I and class II types were taken from metadata supplied by the sample provider and were not determined by assay-based typing. A de-identified subject ID, COVID-19 status, age in years and sex were almost always included in the sample metadata. The prospective study material was composed of cDNA or gDNA derived from T cells, B-cell-depleted T cells, or PBMCs. The samples were drawn from two sources: the first 160 participants of the ongoing ImmuneRACE study, and 950 to 1,500 subjects contributed by 6 global collaborators. Subjects who had been exposed to COVID-19, were actively infected with it, or had recovered from it provided the deeply sampled blood TCRbeta repertoires that made up the dataset.

The germline V end is reduced by 4 bases and the J end by 7 bases; junction bases left unmatched: 10. Via the germline V gene, CDR1 is SGHRS and CDR2 YFSETQ. The CDR3 runs 16 residues from the cysteine to the phenylalanine. The sequence is cut down to CDR3 DNA, 48 bases in frame from base 1. Whole blood was collected in K2EDTA tubes by collaborating institutions according to the institutions' own protocols. For TCRbeta analysis, collaborator samples were shipped as frozen whole blood, as isolated PBMCs, or as DNA extracted from either sample type. Notes on this clone: Its cognate antigen has yet to be identified. Qualities for individual bases were not recorded, and no much larger clone is one base off.

What the authors observed across the whole study: The amount of clinical and demographic metadata varied by source and participant and was provided uncurated.

TCRbeta CDR3 regions were amplified from genomic DNA using the immunoSEQ Assay, a bias-controlled multiplex PCR. Regarding the original processing steps: The number of nucleated cells in each sample was estimated from the amplification of reference gene primers within the assay. Sequence reads were collapsed and filtered to measure the absolute abundance of every unique TCRbeta CDR3 rearrangement. Productive Simpson clonality was computed per sample as the square root of Simpson's diversity index over productive rearrangements. Imported from immuneACCESS, the table was reduced by TCRdb to in-frame sequences with V and J called. These copies leave out some clones; in studies compared against another copy, an unresolved V gene accounts for under half, and the cause of the remainder is not known. V and J calls plus clone size are reproduced from that table; the DNA served to infer D and trimming. This sample has nearly 200,000 clones in its table, and about 90% of those were observed once. 0.78% of the sample comes from the top ten.

The sequence links TRBV5-1 to TRBJ2-1; 11 central nucleotides agree with TRBD2. This TCR was recovered from a woman aged 70 to 79 with acute or convalescent COVID-19. Sequences were obtained from peripheral blood. The CDR3 sequence is CASSRLLAGVNNEQFF. The DNA sequence follows: TGCGCCAGCAGCCGCCTACTAGCGGGAGTCAATAATGAGCAGTTCTTC.